A single sample is the source of the 3 T cell receptor beta chains below, sequenced in a study of T cells in Graves' hyperthyroidism and ophthalmopathy. Amplified TCR beta CDR3 regions came from RNA transcripts. TCR CDR3 underwent first-round RT-PCR with the HTBI primer set. TCRdb analysed the multiplex PCR reads with MiXCR anew, one entry per CDR3 protein. The data contain about 560,000 distinct CDR3 sequences, roughly 46% of them singletons. The specimen sequenced was peripheral blood or thyroid tissue (not recorded which). Receptor source: a woman between 18 and 30 years old with Graves' hyperthyroidism.

The V and J genes are TRBV10-3 and TRBJ2-3; D is undetermined. V lost 3 bases, J lost 6 bases, and 10 bases lay in between. Looked up from germline, CDR1 is ENHRY and CDR2 is SYGVKD. This CDR3 region has 13 residues. The CDR3 region has the DNA TGTGCCATCAGTGATGAGGTGTTTGATACGCAGTATTTT. Its translation: CAISDEVFDTQYF.

The V call is TRBV29-1, the J call TRBJ2-7, with 12 bases identical to TRBD2. The V gene end was trimmed by 6 bases and the J gene end by 6 bases; junction bases not matched to a gene: 9. The CDR3 length is 14 residues. CDR1 and CDR2 (germline): SQVTM, ANQGSEA. CDR3: CSVTGLAGTIEQYF. The CDR3, as DNA: TGCAGCGTAACCGGACTAGCGGGAACGATCGAGCAGTACTTC.

The gene calls are TRBV7-9 and TRBJ1-4; D perhaps matches TRBD1 (6 bases). With 7 bases removed from V and 7 bases from J, the gap between germline ends came to 13 bases. The germline V gene encodes CDR1 SEHNR and CDR2 FQNEAQ (reference sequence). The CDR3 contains 13 residues. CDR3 in amino acids: CASTRGASEKLFF. For the CDR3, the DNA is TGTGCCAGCACAAGGGGGGCGAGTGAAAAACTGTTTTTT.